This T cell receptor (beta chain) was captured by sequencing in a study of blood T cell repertoires in COVID-19. Study-level information: Sites across the United States, Italy and Spain contributed samples from acute and convalescent COVID-19. PBMCs, B-cell-depleted T cells, or T cells provided the cDNA or gDNA that made up the material.

Source study methods: Scientists estimated how many nucleated cells there were by amplifying reference gene primers. Assay used: immunoSEQ multiplex PCR; TCRdb lists only in-frame clones, some missing. V, J and clone size were drawn from that table, and D and trimming were deduced from the DNA. The sample includes approximately 90,000 clones, more than 75% seen only once; the top ten take 0.95% to 1.5%. Trimming took 7 bases from V and 1 from J; bases not matched to a gene: 14. The germline gives CDR1 SGHRS, CDR2 YFSETQ. There are 17 residues in the CDR3. Sequencing was carried out using peripheral blood. This TCR derives from a woman older than 75 with acute or convalescent COVID-19. J is TRBJ2-7 and V is TRBV5-1, with 10 bases lining up with TRBD1. The CDR3 DNA sequence: TGCGCCAGCTCCGCCTACCGACAGGGACAGGGGTCCTACGAGCAGTACTTC. This translates into CASSAYRQGQGSYEQYF.